Following are 8 T cell receptor beta chains from one sample sequenced in a study of blood T cell repertoires in COVID-19. Measured with immunoSEQ multiplex PCR; TCRdb has only the in-frame clones, and not every one. The sample has 150,000 or so clones, approximately 90% seen once. Sample: PBMCs or T cells enriched from blood (not recorded which). Every receptor here comes from a woman aged 45-60 years who had recovered from COVID-19.

This chain links TRBV4-3 with TRBJ2-7; 8 bases match TRBD1. The V gene end was trimmed by 1 base and the J gene end by 5 bases; junction bases not matched to a gene: 4. Germline lookup yields CDR1 LGHNA and CDR2 YSLEER. CDR3 length: 14 amino acids. The CDR3 here is CASSQGDRRDEQYF. The DNA for the CDR3 is TGCGCCAGCAGCCAAGGGGACAGGCGGGACGAGCAGTACTTC.

The rearrangement uses TRBV2 and TRBJ1-5; D ambiguous. With 7 bases removed from V and 4 bases from J, the gap between germline ends came to 8 bases. In germline, CDR1 is SNHLY, CDR2 FYNNEI. The CDR3 runs to 12 residues. The CDR3 region is CASKGGNQPQHF. Here the CDR3 DNA reads TGTGCCAGCAAGGGAGGGAATCAGCCCCAGCATTTT.

In the case of this clone: Within the sample, other DNA sequences also encode this same CDR3. This sequence joins TRBV5-1 and TRBJ2-3, with 10 bases identical to TRBD1. V trimming: 2 bases; J trimming: 3 bases; junction bases outside the gene matches: 3. CDR1 SGHRS and CDR2 YFSETQ come from the germline V gene. This CDR3 comprises 15 residues. In DNA, the CDR3 is TGCGCCAGCAGCTTACGGACAGGGGGGACAGATACGCAGTATTTT. As protein: CASSLRTGGTDTQYF.

This chain joins TRBV6-5 and TRBJ2-7; 9 nucleotides match TRBD2. J lost 1 base, V lost 5 bases, and 3 bases had no gene match. The CDR3 runs 14 residues. CDR1 MNHEY and CDR2 SVGAGI come from the germline V gene. The CDR3 bases are TGTGCCAGCAGTCCAGCGGGGGGATCCTACGAGCAGTACTTC. This gives the protein CASSPAGGSYEQYF.

This clone was counted once. This chain joins TRBV12-5 and TRBJ1-1; D ambiguous. Trimming removed 2 bases at V and 4 bases at J, with 17 bases between. The CDR3 has 16 residues. CDR1 LGHNT and CDR2 FRNRAP come from the germline V gene. Here the CDR3 reads CASGLPQPWGGTEAFF. As DNA, the CDR3 is TGTGCTAGTGGTTTGCCTCAACCTTGGGGAGGCACTGAAGCTTTCTTT.

The chain links TRBV19 to TRBJ2-5, with TRBD2 matching 7 bases. Per the germline V gene, CDR1 is LNHDA and CDR2 is SQIVND (reference sequence). CDR3 size: 13 residues. The V and J ends lost 6 bases and 2 bases, in that order; junction bases with no gene match: 3. The DNA of the CDR3 is TGTGCCAGTAGGAGGGAGGGACAAGAGACCCAGTACTTC. It codes for CASRREGQETQYF.

CDR3 coding DNA: TGTGCCAGCAGCTCAGGACTAGCGGGGGTCGGAGATACGCAGTATTTT. This codes for CASSSGLAGVGDTQYF. The rearrangement joins TRBV5-8 to TRBJ2-3, with 13 positions matching TRBD2. V was clipped by 3 bases and J by 5 bases; unmatched bases: 6. Germline V gene sequence: CDR1 SGHTS, CDR2 YDEGEE. This CDR3 is built from 16 residues.

This clone has a handful of counts. The chain combines TRBV7-3 with TRBJ1-1, with 10 nucleotides matching TRBD1. The CDR3 spans 15 residues. The germline CDR1 and CDR2 sequences are SGHTA and FQGTGA. V gave up 4 bases and J gave up 0 bases; unmatched junction bases: 2. This chain's CDR3 is CASSSGQGLNTEAFF. The CDR3 DNA follows: TGTGCCAGCAGCTCGGGACAGGGGTTGAACACTGAAGCTTTCTTT.